A single T cell receptor (beta chain) is shown here with its context. Its antigen is still unknown. The test was conducted at deep level. In the sorted-subset replicate PCRs, around 200 ng DNA, 30,000 or so T cell genomes, was used. Original data processing: Junction-only immunoSEQ data arrived without quality scores, meaning filtering differed. Data came from immunoSEQ multiplex PCR; TCRdb stores just in-frame clones and leaves some out. V and J calls and clone size are as listed in that table; D and trimming were resolved from the DNA. The data show 1 million to 1.3 million clones, around three quarters seen once. Germline CDR1 MNHNS, CDR2 SASEGT. There are 15 residues in the CDR3. The trim removed 7 bases at V and 0 bases at J, leaving 8 bases unmatched. This sample was included in a study of shared clonotypes between healthy human individuals. Study results and limitations: Rarefaction revealed incomplete sorted-subset sequencing despite large depth.

The receptor's source is a man younger than 30 in good health. Some clones in this sample may be carry-over from other donors' samples. This chain connects TRBV6-1 to TRBJ1-1; 7 positions agree with TRBD1. Material: memory CD4+ T cells from PBMCs. Subset denoted: CD45RA-negative fraction. The CDR3 is CASTPGTAMNTEAFF. DNA of the CDR3: TGTGCCAGCACTCCCGGGACAGCGATGAACACTGAAGCTTTCTTT.